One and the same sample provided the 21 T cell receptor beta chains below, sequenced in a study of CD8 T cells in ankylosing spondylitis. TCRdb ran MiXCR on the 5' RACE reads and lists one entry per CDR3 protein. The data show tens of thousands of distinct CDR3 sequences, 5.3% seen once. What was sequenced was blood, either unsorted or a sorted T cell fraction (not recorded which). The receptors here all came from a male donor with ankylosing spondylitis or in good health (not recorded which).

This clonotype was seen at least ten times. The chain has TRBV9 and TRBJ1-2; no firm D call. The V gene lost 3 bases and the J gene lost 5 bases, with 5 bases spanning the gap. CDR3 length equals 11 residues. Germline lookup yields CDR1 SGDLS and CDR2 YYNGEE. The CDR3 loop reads CASSGPYGYTF. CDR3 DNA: TGTGCCAGCAGCGGTCCGTATGGCTACACCTTC.

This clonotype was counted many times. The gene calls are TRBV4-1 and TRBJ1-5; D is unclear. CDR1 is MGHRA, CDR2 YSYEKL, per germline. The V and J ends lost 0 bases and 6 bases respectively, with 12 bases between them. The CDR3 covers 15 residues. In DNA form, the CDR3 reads TGCGCCAGCAGCCAAGATAGGACCGGCAGTCAGCCCCAGCATTTT. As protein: CASSQDRTGSQPQHF.

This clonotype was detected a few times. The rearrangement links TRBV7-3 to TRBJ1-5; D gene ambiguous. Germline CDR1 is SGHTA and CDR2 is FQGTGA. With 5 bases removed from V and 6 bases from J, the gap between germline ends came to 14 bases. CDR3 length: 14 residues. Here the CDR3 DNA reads TGTGCCAGCAGCGTGGACCCGGGCAGTCAGCCCCAGCATTTT. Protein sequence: CASSVDPGSQPQHF.

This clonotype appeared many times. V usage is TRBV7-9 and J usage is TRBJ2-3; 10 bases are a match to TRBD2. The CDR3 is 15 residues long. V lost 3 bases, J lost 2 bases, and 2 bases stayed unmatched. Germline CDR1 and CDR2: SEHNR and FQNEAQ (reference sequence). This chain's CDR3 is CASSFLAGVTDTQYF. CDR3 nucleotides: TGTGCCAGCAGCTTTCTAGCGGGGGTCACAGATACGCAGTATTTT.

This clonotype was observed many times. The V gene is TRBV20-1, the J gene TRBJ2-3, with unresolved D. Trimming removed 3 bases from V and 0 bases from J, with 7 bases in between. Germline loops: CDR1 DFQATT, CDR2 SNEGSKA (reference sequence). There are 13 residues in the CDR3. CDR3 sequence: CSARKSSTDTQYF. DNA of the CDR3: TGCAGTGCTAGGAAGTCTAGCACAGATACGCAGTATTTT.

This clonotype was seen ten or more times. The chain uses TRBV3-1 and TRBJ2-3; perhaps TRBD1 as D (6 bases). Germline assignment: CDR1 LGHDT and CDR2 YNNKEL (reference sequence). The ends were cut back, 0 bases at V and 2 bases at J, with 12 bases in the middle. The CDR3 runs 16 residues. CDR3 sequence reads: CASSQDRDTNTDTQYF. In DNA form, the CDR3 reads TGTGCCAGCAGCCAAGACCGGGACACAAACACAGATACGCAGTATTTT.

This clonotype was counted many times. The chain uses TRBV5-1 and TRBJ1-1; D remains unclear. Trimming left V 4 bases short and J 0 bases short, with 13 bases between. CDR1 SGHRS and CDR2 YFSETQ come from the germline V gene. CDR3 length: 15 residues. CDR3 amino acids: CASSATSPMNTEAFF. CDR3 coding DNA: TGCGCCAGCAGCGCCACATCGCCAATGAACACTGAAGCTTTCTTT.

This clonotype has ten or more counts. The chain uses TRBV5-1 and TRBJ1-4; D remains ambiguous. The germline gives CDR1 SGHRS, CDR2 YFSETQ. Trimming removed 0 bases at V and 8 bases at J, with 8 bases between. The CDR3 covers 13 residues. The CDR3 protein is CASSLGEVEKLFF. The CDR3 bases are TGCGCCAGCAGCTTGGGCGAAGTGGAAAAACTGTTTTTT.

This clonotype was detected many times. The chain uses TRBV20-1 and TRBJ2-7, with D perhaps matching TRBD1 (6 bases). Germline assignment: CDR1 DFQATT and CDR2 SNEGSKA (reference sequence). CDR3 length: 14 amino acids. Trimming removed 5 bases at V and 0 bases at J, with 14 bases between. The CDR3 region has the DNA TGCAGTGCTGACCCTTCGGACAGCTCCTACGAGCAGTACTTC. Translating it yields CSADPSDSSYEQYF.

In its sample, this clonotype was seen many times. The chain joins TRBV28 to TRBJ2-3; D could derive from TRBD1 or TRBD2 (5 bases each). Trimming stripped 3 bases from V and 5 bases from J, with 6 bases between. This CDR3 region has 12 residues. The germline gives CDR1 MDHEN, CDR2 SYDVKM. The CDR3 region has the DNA TGTGCCAGCAGTTTGGGGGTAGATACGCAGTATTTT. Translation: CASSLGVDTQYF.

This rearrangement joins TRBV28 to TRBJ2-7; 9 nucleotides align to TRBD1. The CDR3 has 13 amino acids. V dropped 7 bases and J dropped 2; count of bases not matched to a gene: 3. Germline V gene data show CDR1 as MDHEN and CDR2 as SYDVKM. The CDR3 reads CASTGTGPYEQYF. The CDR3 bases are TGTGCCAGCACTGGGACAGGGCCCTACGAGCAGTACTTC.

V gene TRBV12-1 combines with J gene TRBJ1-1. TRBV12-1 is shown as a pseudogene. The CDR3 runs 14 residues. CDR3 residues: CASSNREGRTEAFF. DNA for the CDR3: TGCGCCAGCTCCAACCGCGAGGGTCGCACTGAAGCTTTCTTT.

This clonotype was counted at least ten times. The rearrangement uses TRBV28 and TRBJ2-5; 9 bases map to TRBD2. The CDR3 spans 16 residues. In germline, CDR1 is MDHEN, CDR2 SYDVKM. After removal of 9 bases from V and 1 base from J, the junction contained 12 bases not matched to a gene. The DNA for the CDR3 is TGTGCCAGTTCCCTATTGCAAGCGGGGGGCCAAGAGACCCAGTACTTC. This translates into CASSLLQAGGQETQYF. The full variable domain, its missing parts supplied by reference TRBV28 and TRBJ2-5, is DVKVTQSSRYLVKRTGEKVFLECVQDMDHENMFWYRQDPGLGLRLIYFSYDVKMKEKGDIPEGYSVSREKKERFSLILESASTNQTSMYLCASSLLQAGGQETQYFGPGTRLLVL.

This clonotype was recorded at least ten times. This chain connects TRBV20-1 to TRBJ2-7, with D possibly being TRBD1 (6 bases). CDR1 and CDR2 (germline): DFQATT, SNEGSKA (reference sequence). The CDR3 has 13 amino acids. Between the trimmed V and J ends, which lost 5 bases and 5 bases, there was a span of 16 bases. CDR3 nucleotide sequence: TGCAGTGCTGAGGGGAATAGGGGGAACGAGCAGTACTTC. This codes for CSAEGNRGNEQYF.

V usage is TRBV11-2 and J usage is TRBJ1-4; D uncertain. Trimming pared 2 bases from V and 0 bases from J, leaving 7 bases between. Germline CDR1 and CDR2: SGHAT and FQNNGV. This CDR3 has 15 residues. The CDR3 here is CASSLFLATNEKLFF. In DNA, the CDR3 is TGTGCCAGCAGCTTATTCCTTGCAACTAATGAAAAACTGTTTTTT.

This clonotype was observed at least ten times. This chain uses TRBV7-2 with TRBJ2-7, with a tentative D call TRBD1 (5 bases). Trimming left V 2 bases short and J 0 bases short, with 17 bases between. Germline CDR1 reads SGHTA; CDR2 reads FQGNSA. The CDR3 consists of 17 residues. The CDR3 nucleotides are TGTGCCAGCAGCTTACCTACCACGACAGTTTCCTCCTACGAGCAGTACTTC. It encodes CASSLPTTTVSSYEQYF.

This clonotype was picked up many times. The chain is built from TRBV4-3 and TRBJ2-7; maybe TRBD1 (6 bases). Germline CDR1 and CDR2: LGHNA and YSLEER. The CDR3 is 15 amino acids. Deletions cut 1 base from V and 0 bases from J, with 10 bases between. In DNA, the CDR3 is TGCGCCAGCAGCCAAGCAGGGGTAAACTCCTACGAGCAGTACTTC. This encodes CASSQAGVNSYEQYF.

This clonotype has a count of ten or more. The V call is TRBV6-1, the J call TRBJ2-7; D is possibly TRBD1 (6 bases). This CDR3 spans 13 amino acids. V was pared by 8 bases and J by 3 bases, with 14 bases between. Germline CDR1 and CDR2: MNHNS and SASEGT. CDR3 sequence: CASGDEQGYEQYF. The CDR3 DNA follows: TGTGCCAGCGGGGATGAACAGGGCTACGAGCAGTACTTC.

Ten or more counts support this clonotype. CDR3 protein: CAWSALTPNTEAFF. In nucleotides, the CDR3 is TGTGCCTGGAGTGCCCTCACACCAAACACTGAAGCTTTCTTT. The chain recombines TRBV30 with TRBJ1-1; D uncertain. V was trimmed by 1 base and J by 2 bases, leaving 11 bases between them. CDR1 GTSNPN and CDR2 SVGIG come from the germline V gene (reference sequence). There are 14 residues in the CDR3.

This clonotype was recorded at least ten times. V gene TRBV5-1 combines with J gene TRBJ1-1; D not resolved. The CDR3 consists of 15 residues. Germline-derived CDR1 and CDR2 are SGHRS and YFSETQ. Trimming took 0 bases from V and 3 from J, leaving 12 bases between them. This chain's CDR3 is CASSLDRGMDTEAFF. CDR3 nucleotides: TGCGCCAGCAGCTTGGACAGAGGAATGGACACTGAAGCTTTCTTT.

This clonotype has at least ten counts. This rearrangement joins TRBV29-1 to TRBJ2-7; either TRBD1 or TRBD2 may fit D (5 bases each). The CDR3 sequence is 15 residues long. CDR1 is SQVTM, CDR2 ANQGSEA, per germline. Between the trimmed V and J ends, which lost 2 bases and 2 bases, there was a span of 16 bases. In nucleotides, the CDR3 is TGCAGCGTTGAAACCTCGACAGCGGAGGCCTACGAGCAGTACTTC. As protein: CSVETSTAEAYEQYF.